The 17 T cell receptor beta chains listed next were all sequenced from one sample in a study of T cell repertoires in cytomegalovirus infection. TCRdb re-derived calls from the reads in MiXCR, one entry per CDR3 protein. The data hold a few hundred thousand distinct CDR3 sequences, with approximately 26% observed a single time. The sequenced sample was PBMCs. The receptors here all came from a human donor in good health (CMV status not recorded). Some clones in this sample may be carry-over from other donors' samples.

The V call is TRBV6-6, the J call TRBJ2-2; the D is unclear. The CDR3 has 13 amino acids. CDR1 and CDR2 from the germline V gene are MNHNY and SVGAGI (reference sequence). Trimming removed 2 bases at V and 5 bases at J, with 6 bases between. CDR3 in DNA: TGTGCCAGCAGTTACGAATATACCGGGGAGCTGTTTTTT. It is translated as CASSYEYTGELFF.

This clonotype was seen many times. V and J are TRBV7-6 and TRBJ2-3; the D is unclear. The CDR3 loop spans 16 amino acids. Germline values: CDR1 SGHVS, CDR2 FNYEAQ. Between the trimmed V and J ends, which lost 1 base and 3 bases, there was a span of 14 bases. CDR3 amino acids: CASSLDSGYITDTQYF. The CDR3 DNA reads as TGTGCCAGCAGCTTAGATAGTGGATACATAACAGATACGCAGTATTTT.

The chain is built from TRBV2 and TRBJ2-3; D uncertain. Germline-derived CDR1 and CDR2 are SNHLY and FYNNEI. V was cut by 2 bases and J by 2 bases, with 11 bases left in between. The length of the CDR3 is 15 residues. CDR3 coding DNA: TGTGCCAGCAGTGAAATGAGAGCCGCCACAGATACGCAGTATTTT. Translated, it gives CASSEMRAATDTQYF. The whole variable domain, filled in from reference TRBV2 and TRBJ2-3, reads EPEVTQTPSHQVTQMGQEVILRCVPISNHLYFYWYRQILGQKVEFLVSFYNNEISEKSEIFDDQFSVERPDGSNFTLKIRSTKLEDSAMYFCASSEMRAATDTQYFGPGTRLTVL.

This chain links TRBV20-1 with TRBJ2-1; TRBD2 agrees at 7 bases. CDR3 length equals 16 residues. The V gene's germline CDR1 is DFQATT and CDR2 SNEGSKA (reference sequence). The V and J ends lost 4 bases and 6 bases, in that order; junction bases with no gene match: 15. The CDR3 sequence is CSATPRPAGVINEQFF. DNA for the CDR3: TGCAGTGCTACACCTCGTCCGGCGGGAGTTATCAATGAGCAGTTCTTC.

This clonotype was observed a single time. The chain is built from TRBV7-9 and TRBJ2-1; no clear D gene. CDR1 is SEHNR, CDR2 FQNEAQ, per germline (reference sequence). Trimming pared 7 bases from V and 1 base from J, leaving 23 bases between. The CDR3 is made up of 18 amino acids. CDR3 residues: CASTPSGQSVGSYNEQFF. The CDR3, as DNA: TGTGCCAGCACCCCATCCGGGCAGTCAGTAGGGTCCTACAATGAGCAGTTCTTC.

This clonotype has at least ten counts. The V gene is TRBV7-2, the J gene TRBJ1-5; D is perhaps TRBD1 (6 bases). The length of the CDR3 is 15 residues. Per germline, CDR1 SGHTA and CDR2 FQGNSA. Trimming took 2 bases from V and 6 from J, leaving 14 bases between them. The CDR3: CASSLSQGMGQPQHF. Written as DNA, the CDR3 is TGTGCCAGCAGCTTATCCCAGGGGATGGGTCAGCCCCAGCATTTT.

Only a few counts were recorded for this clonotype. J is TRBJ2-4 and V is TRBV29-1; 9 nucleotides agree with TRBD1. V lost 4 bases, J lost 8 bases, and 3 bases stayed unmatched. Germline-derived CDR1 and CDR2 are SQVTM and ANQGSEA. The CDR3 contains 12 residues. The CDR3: CSVGQGEDIQYF. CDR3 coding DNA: TGCAGCGTTGGACAGGGGGAGGACATTCAGTACTTC.

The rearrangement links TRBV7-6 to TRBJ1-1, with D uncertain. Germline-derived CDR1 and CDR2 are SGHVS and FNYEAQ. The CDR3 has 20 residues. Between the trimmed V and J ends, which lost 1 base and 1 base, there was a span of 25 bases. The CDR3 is CASSLVLGLVVKRKNTEAFF. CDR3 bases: TGTGCCAGCAGCTTAGTCCTGGGTCTTGTTGTCAAAAGAAAGAACACTGAAGCTTTCTTT.

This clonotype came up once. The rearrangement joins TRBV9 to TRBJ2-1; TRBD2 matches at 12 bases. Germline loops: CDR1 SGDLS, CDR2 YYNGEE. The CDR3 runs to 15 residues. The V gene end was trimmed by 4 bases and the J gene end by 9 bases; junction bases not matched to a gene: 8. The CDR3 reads CASSPTSGRIAEQFF. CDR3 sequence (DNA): TGTGCCAGCAGCCCGACTAGCGGGAGAATTGCTGAGCAGTTCTTC.

The CDR3 sequence: CSARPGEAQTRGYGYTF. For the CDR3, the DNA is TGCAGTGCTAGACCCGGGGAGGCACAGACCCGCGGCTATGGCTACACCTTC. The rearrangement uses TRBV20-1 and TRBJ1-2, with D unclear. The germline V gene has CDR1 DFQATT and CDR2 SNEGSKA (reference sequence). The CDR3 loop spans 17 amino acids. V was cut by 2 bases and J by 4 bases, with 23 bases left in between.

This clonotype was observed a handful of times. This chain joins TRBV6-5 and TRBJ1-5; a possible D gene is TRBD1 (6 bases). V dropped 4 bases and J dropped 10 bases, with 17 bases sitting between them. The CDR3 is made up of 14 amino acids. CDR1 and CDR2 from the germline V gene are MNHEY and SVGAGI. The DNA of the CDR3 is TGTGCCAGCAGTTTTCAGGGGCCGCCCTCACCCCAGCATTTT. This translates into CASSFQGPPSPQHF.

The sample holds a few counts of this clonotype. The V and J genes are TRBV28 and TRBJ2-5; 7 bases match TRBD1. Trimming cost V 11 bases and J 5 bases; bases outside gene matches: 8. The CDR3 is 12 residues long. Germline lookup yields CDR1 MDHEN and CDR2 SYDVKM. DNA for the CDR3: TGTGCCTGTTCGGGACAGCAGGAGACCCAGTACTTC. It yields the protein CACSGQQETQYF. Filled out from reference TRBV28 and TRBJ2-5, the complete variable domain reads DVKVTQSSRYLVKRTGEKVFLECVQDMDHENMFWYRQDPGLGLRLIYFSYDVKMKEKGDIPEGYSVSREKKERFSLILESASTNQTSMYLCACSGQQETQYFGPGTRLLVL.

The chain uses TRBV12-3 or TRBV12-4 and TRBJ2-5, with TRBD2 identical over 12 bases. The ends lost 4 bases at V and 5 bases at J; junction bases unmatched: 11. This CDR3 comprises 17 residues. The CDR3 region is CASSSTRLAGVSETQYF. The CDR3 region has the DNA TGTGCCAGCAGTTCCACAAGACTAGCGGGAGTTTCGGAGACCCAGTACTTC.

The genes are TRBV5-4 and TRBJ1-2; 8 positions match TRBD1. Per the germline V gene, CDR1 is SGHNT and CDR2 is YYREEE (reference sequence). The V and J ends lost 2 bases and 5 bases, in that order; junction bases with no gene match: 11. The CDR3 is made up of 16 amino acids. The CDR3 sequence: CASSFTTGVGGYGYTF. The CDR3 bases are TGTGCCAGCAGCTTTACGACAGGGGTTGGAGGATATGGCTACACCTTC. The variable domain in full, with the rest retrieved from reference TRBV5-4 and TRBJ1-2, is ETGVTQSPTHLIKTRGQQVTLRCSSQSGHNTVSWYQQALGQGPQFIFQYYREEENGRGNFPPRFSGLQFPNYSSELNVNALELDDSALYLCASSFTTGVGGYGYTFGSGTRLTVV.

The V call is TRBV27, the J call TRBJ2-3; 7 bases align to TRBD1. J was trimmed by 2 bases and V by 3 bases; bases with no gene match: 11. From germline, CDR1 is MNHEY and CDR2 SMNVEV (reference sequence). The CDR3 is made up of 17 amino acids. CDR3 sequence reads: CASSLSPSGQYTDTQYF. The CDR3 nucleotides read TGTGCCAGCAGTTTGTCCCCGTCGGGACAGTACACAGATACGCAGTATTTT.

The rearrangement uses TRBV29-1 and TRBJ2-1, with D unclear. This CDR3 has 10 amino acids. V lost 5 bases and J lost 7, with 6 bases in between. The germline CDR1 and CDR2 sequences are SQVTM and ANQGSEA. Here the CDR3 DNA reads TGCAGCGTTTGGTGGAATGAGCAGTTCTTC. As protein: CSVWWNEQFF.

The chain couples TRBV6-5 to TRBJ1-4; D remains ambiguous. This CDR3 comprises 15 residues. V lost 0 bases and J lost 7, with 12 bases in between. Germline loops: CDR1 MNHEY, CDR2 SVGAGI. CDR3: CASSYSKGRAEKLFF. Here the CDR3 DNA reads TGTGCCAGCAGTTACTCGAAAGGGAGGGCTGAAAAACTGTTTTTT.